These 26 T cell receptor beta chains came from one sample sequenced in a study of blood T cell repertoires in COVID-19. TCRdb's copy holds only in-frame clones and misses some; the assay was immunoSEQ multiplex PCR. The repertoire holds hundreds of thousands of clones, with around 87% as singletons. Sequencing was performed on PBMCs or T cells enriched from blood (not recorded which). These receptors were collected from a man under 40 who had recovered from COVID-19.

The chain has TRBV3-1 (or the pseudogene TRBV3-2) and TRBJ2-1; 10 nucleotides match TRBD2. Unmatched junction bases numbered 1, after V lost 2 bases and J lost 3 bases. CDR3 length equals 15 residues. Germline loops: CDR1 LGHDT, CDR2 YNNKEL (reference sequence). CDR3 protein: CASSQSSGSYNEQFF. CDR3 nucleotide sequence: TGTGCCAGCAGCCAATCTAGCGGGAGCTACAATGAGCAGTTCTTC.

The chain recombines TRBV7-2 with TRBJ2-7; 7 bases are a match to TRBD2. CDR1 and CDR2 from the germline V gene are SGHTA and FQGNSA. CDR3 length: 15 amino acids. The ends lost 1 base at V and 1 base at J; junction bases unmatched: 4. The CDR3 here is CASSLGQGGSYEQYF. CDR3 nucleotide sequence: TGTGCCAGCAGCTTAGGTCAGGGAGGGTCCTACGAGCAGTACTTC.

The V and J genes are TRBV12-3 or TRBV12-4 and TRBJ2-5; D gene ambiguous. The CDR3 totals 12 residues. The V gene lost 5 bases and the J gene lost 5 bases, with 9 bases spanning the gap. DNA for the CDR3: TGTGCCAGCAGTCCCAGGTATGAGACCCAGTACTTC. Amino acids: CASSPRYETQYF.

V gene TRBV7-3 combines with J gene TRBJ2-7; D perhaps matches TRBD1 (5 bases). Germline V gene data show CDR1 as SGHTA and CDR2 as FQGTGA. With 5 bases removed from V and 7 bases from J, the gap between germline ends came to 24 bases. The CDR3 is 16 residues long. The DNA for the CDR3 is TGTGCCAGCAGCAAAGGACCCTACCAGGGTTCGTCGGAGCAGTACTTC. Its translation: CASSKGPYQGSSEQYF.

The chain combines TRBV11-2 with TRBJ2-7, with TRBD2 matching over 9 bases. This CDR3 is built from 15 residues. J was trimmed by 5 bases and V by 5 bases; bases with no gene match: 10. Germline CDR1 is SGHAT and CDR2 is FQNNGV. This CDR3 is CASSIPSGTANEQYF. The CDR3 DNA sequence: TGTGCCAGCAGCATCCCTAGCGGGACAGCTAACGAGCAGTACTTC.

The chain carries TRBV5-1 and TRBJ2-1; D is uncertain. Germline V gene data show CDR1 as SGHRS and CDR2 as YFSETQ. V lost 4 bases, J lost 4 bases, and 15 bases lay in between. The CDR3 runs 15 residues. CDR3 bases: TGCGCCAGCAGCCCAAGTAGCTCACGATACAATGAGCAGTTCTTC. Residues: CASSPSSSRYNEQFF. Using reference TRBV5-1 and TRBJ2-1 for the parts outside the CDR3, the full variable domain is KAGVTQTPRYLIKTRGQQVTLSCSPISGHRSVSWYQQTPGQGLQFLFEYFSETQRNKGNFPGRFSGRQFSNSRSEMNVSTLELGDSALYLCASSPSSSRYNEQFFGPGTRLTVL.

The chain is built from TRBV19 and TRBJ1-6, with D perhaps matching TRBD1 (6 bases). CDR1 is LNHDA and CDR2 is SQIVND in the germline V gene (reference sequence). This CDR3 is built from 16 residues. Trimming pared 3 bases from V and 7 bases from J, leaving 16 bases between. CDR3 in amino acids: CASSIEGGYGNSPLHF. The CDR3 DNA follows: TGTGCCAGTAGTATCGAGGGGGGGTACGGAAATTCACCCCTCCACTTT.

V is TRBV9 and J is TRBJ2-2, with D maybe TRBD1 (6 bases). Germline CDR1 SGDLS, CDR2 YYNGEE. This CDR3 is built from 17 residues. V was pared by 0 bases and J by 4 bases, with 16 bases between. DNA for the CDR3: TGTGCCAGCAGCGTAGATGAACAGGGTAGAAGCACCGGGGAGCTGTTTTTT. Its protein product is CASSVDEQGRSTGELFF.

The CDR3, as DNA: TGTGCCAGCAGACAAAGCGGGAGCTGGAGCAATGAGCAGTTCTTC. Protein: CASRQSGSWSNEQFF. The chain has TRBV27 and TRBJ2-1; 8 bases are a match to TRBD2. Germline V gives CDR1 MNHEY, CDR2 SMNVEV (reference sequence). V was clipped by 6 bases and J by 6 bases; unmatched bases: 10. The length of the CDR3 is 15 residues.

The chain uses TRBV5-1 and TRBJ1-5; D uncertain. V lost 3 bases, J lost 4 bases, and 8 bases lay in between. The CDR3 spans 13 residues. Germline CDR1 SGHRS, CDR2 YFSETQ. Here the CDR3 reads CASSYSGNQPQHF. CDR3 nucleotides: TGCGCCAGCAGCTATTCGGGAAATCAGCCCCAGCATTTT.

The chain couples TRBV5-1 to TRBJ1-4, with TRBD1 as a possible D gene (6 bases). This CDR3 is 14 amino acids long. Trimming removed 5 bases at V and 4 bases at J, with 12 bases between. CDR1 and CDR2 (germline): SGHRS, YFSETQ. In nucleotides, the CDR3 is TGCGCCAGCAGAGAGCCAGGGGTTAATGAAAAACTGTTTTTT. The encoded protein is CASREPGVNEKLFF.

Regarding this clone: Other DNA sequences in this sample translate to the same CDR3. The chain links TRBV18 to TRBJ1-5; TRBD1 matches at 8 bases. The ends lost 4 bases at V and 7 bases at J; junction bases unmatched: 6. CDR3 length: 14 residues. Germline V gene data show CDR1 as KGHSH and CDR2 as LQKENI. The CDR3: CASSRTGGNQPQHF. The CDR3 nucleotides read TGTGCCAGCTCACGTACAGGGGGAAACCAGCCCCAGCATTTT.

Concerning this clone itself: A much larger clone is a single base away; this may be a read error. The rearrangement joins TRBV28 to TRBJ1-1; D remains ambiguous. Trimming removed 6 bases from V and 1 base from J, with 6 bases in between. CDR3 size: 12 residues. Looked up from germline, CDR1 is MDHEN and CDR2 is SYDVKM. The CDR3 protein is CASSRQNTEAFF. The CDR3 region has the DNA TGTGCCAGCAGCAGACAGAACACTGAAGCTTTCTTT.

The chain has TRBV6-1 and TRBJ1-5, with TRBD1 as a possible D gene (6 bases). Germline V gives CDR1 MNHNS, CDR2 SASEGT. The CDR3 extends over 14 amino acids. V dropped 2 bases and J dropped 7 bases, with 12 bases sitting between them. This CDR3 reads CASSETGLRQPQHF. In DNA form, the CDR3 reads TGTGCCAGCAGTGAAACAGGGTTACGGCAGCCCCAGCATTTT.

The rearrangement links TRBV12-3 or TRBV12-4 to TRBJ2-1; 9 bases are a match to TRBD2. Trimming took 5 bases from V and 11 from J; bases not matched to a gene: 4. This CDR3 is 12 amino acids long. The CDR3 spells CASSPSGAKQFF. CDR3 DNA sequence: TGTGCCAGCAGTCCTAGCGGGGCTAAGCAGTTCTTC.

The chain recombines TRBV4-1 with TRBJ1-4, with a possible D match to TRBD1 (6 bases). CDR3 size: 14 residues. V was pared by 3 bases and J by 8 bases, with 13 bases between. Germline values: CDR1 MGHRA, CDR2 YSYEKL. The CDR3 reads CASSQETGGEKLFF. The CDR3, as DNA: TGCGCCAGCAGCCAGGAGACAGGTGGGGAAAAACTGTTTTTT.

The chain's CDR3 is CASSLMGLDAEQFF. CDR3 nucleotides: TGTGCCAGCAGCTTGATGGGACTAGATGCTGAGCAGTTCTTC. The chain uses TRBV7-6 and TRBJ2-1; TRBD2 matches at 8 bases. Germline loops: CDR1 SGHVS, CDR2 FNYEAQ. The CDR3 length is 14 residues. V shed 3 bases and J 9 bases; nucleotides not matched to a gene: 7.

The chain couples TRBV5-1 to TRBJ2-7; 9 bases agree with TRBD2. This CDR3 comprises 14 residues. With 4 bases clipped from V and 2 bases from J, the junction kept 4 bases outside the gene matches. CDR1 is SGHRS, CDR2 YFSETQ, per germline. The CDR3 nucleotides read TGCGCCAGCAGCCTTAGCGGGAGCGCCTACGAGCAGTACTTC. It codes for CASSLSGSAYEQYF.

The chain uses TRBV5-1 and TRBJ1-5; 9 bases align to TRBD1. The germline gives CDR1 SGHRS, CDR2 YFSETQ. The CDR3 sequence is 14 residues long. V lost 1 base and J lost 7; bases outside the gene matches: 3. The CDR3 loop is CASSLMTGGQPQHF. Here the CDR3 DNA reads TGCGCCAGCAGCTTGATGACAGGGGGGCAGCCCCAGCATTTT.

V gene TRBV28 combines with J gene TRBJ2-7, with 10 positions matching TRBD2. The CDR3 totals 16 residues. Germline V gene lookup returns CDR1 MDHEN and CDR2 SYDVKM. J gave up 6 bases and V 9 bases, and 17 bases lay outside the gene matches. The CDR3 sequence: CASKKAGASGSPEQYF. Here the CDR3 DNA reads TGTGCCAGTAAAAAGGCGGGGGCTAGCGGGAGTCCCGAGCAGTACTTC. The whole variable domain, remainder taken from reference TRBV28 and TRBJ2-7, is DVKVTQSSRYLVKRTGEKVFLECVQDMDHENMFWYRQDPGLGLRLIYFSYDVKMKEKGDIPEGYSVSREKKERFSLILESASTNQTSMYLCASKKAGASGSPEQYFGPGTRLTVT.

CDR3 coding DNA: TGTGCCAGCAGCACACCGGGACAGGGAGTCCAGAATGAAAAACTGTTTTTT. Translation gives CASSTPGQGVQNEKLFF. The chain joins TRBV28 to TRBJ1-4, with 9 bases fitting TRBD1. Germline assignment: CDR1 MDHEN and CDR2 SYDVKM. Losses at the gene ends were 6 bases for V and 5 bases for J; bases not matched to a gene: 13. The CDR3 sequence is 17 residues long.

The V call is TRBV19, the J call TRBJ2-3; 10 bases fit TRBD1. Germline loops: CDR1 LNHDA, CDR2 SQIVND (reference sequence). Trimming at V came to 3 bases and at J to 6 bases, leaving 9 bases not matched to a gene. The CDR3 is 16 residues long. The DNA of the CDR3 is TGTGCCAGTAGTATCCGACAGGGGGCCGCTGCGGATACGCAGTATTTT. This codes for CASSIRQGAAADTQYF.

This sequence joins TRBV7-9 and TRBJ1-5; D is possibly TRBD1 (5 bases). Germline lookup yields CDR1 SEHNR and CDR2 FQNEAQ (reference sequence). This CDR3 has 16 amino acids. The V gene lost 7 bases and the J gene lost 2 bases, with 18 bases spanning the gap. As DNA, the CDR3 is TGTGCCAGCACCAGGGCGGGCCTTCGTGGCAATCAGCCCCAGCATTTT. This sequence encodes CASTRAGLRGNQPQHF.

The CDR3 DNA sequence: TGTGCCAGCAGTCGCCTGACTAGCGGGAGGTATGGGAATGAGCAGTTCTTC. As protein: CASSRLTSGRYGNEQFF. This chain joins TRBV28 and TRBJ2-1, with 13 bases lining up with TRBD2. This CDR3 is 17 amino acids long. CDR1 is MDHEN and CDR2 is SYDVKM in the germline V gene. V lost 5 bases to trimming and J lost 7 bases; unmatched junction nucleotides: 11.

The chain joins TRBV28 to TRBJ2-4; possibly TRBD2 for D (5 bases). CDR3 length equals 15 residues. Germline V CDR1 and CDR2: MDHEN, SYDVKM. V dropped 6 bases and J dropped 1 base, with 13 bases sitting between them. The DNA for the CDR3 is TGTGCCAGCAGACCCCGGGAATGGGCCAAAAACATTCAGTACTTC. Encoded protein: CASRPREWAKNIQYF.

The chain is built from TRBV9 and TRBJ1-4; possible D gene TRBD1, 5 bases. CDR1 is SGDLS and CDR2 is YYNGEE in the germline V gene. CDR3 length: 15 residues. V lost 4 bases, J lost 10 bases, and 20 bases lay in between. CDR3: CASSPGTDGGGKLFF. DNA for the CDR3: TGTGCCAGCAGCCCAGGGACGGATGGGGGGGGAAAACTGTTTTTT.